Following are 4 T cell receptor beta chains from one sample sequenced in a study of blood T cell repertoires in COVID-19. Only in-frame clones appear in the TCRdb table, and some are missing; sequencing was by immunoSEQ multiplex PCR. The sample consists of approximately 40,000 clones, around 85% of them appearing once. The specimen sequenced was peripheral blood. The receptors were gathered from a man aged 55-75 years with active or convalescent COVID-19.

J is TRBJ1-6 and V is TRBV10-3; D unresolved. The V end lost 0 bases, the J end lost 10 bases, and 4 bases lay between the germline ends. CDR1 and CDR2 (germline): ENHRY, SYGVKD. The CDR3 sequence is 12 residues long. The CDR3 nucleotides are TGTGCCATCAGTGAGTCGCTATCACCCCTCCACTTT. It codes for CAISESLSPLHF.

The V call is TRBV23-1, the J call TRBJ2-7, with D tentatively TRBD1 (5 bases). TRBV23-1 qualifies as an ORF whose function is uncertain. There are 12 residues in the CDR3. V lost 8 bases and J 4 bases, leaving 12 bases between the germline ends. DNA for the CDR3: TGCGCCAGCCTGACAGTTGGATACGAGCAGTACGTC. Translation: CASLTVGYEQYV.

The rearrangement uses TRBV5-5 and TRBJ2-2; TRBD2 matches 7 bases. V lost 1 base, J lost 6 bases, and 9 bases stayed unmatched. This CDR3 contains 16 residues. Germline V gene sequence: CDR1 SGHKS, CDR2 YYEKEE (reference sequence). CDR3 sequence: CASSLLASGGAGELFF. For the CDR3, the DNA is TGTGCCAGCAGCTTGTTGGCTAGCGGCGGGGCCGGGGAGCTGTTTTTT.

J is TRBJ2-5 and V is TRBV11-2, with a weak D call TRBD1 (6 bases). Per germline, CDR1 SGHAT and CDR2 FQNNGV. CDR3 size: 16 residues. The V end lost 2 bases, the J end lost 6 bases, and 19 bases lay between the germline ends. CDR3 bases: TGTGCCAGCAGCTTACAAGTGGCGACAGGCTTTCAGACCCAGTACTTC. It translates to CASSLQVATGFQTQYF.